The clone carrying this TCR beta chain was observed a handful of times. TCRdb re-called the 5' RACE reads through MiXCR, storing one row per CDR3 protein. The repertoire holds roughly 66,000 distinct CDR3 sequences, with approximately 9.1% as singletons. These data are taken from a study of early T cells in non-severe SARS-CoV-2 infection. Germline V gene sequence: CDR1 MNHEY, CDR2 SMNVEV (reference sequence). The CDR3 runs 16 residues. V was clipped by 5 bases and J by 6 bases; unmatched bases: 9. The sequenced sample was whole blood. The TCR was taken from an adult who was a healthcare worker with PCR-confirmed SARS-CoV-2 infection or an uninfected control (not recorded which). V and J are TRBV27 and TRBJ2-5; 13 bases match TRBD2. The CDR3 nucleotides are TGTGCCAGCAGTCCCTGGACTAGCGGGAGTATTAAGACCCAGTACTTC. Translating gives CASSPWTSGSIKTQYF.